Below are 19 T cell receptor beta chains sequenced from a single sample in a study of cytomegalovirus exposure and HLA in healthy donors. Data came from immunoSEQ multiplex PCR; TCRdb stores just in-frame clones and leaves some out. The sample has approximately 130,000 clones, more than 75% seen once. The sequenced sample was PBMCs. All receptors derive from a woman in her 30s in good health and CMV-seronegative.

This clone came up once. The chain has TRBV5-4 and TRBJ2-2; 12 nucleotides align to TRBD1. V lost 5 bases and J lost 3; bases outside the gene matches: 14. Germline V gene lookup returns CDR1 SGHNT and CDR2 YYREEE (reference sequence). The CDR3 has 19 residues. For the CDR3, the DNA is TGTGCCAGCAGTTCCGGGACAGGGGGCGGGTACCAATACACCGGGGAGCTGTTTTTT. Its protein is CASSSGTGGGYQYTGELFF.

This clone was found once. The V and J genes are TRBV11-3 and TRBJ2-5; 7 bases are a match to TRBD2. The CDR3 totals 15 residues. Germline assignment: CDR1 SGHNT and CDR2 YENEEA. The V and J ends lost 5 bases and 5 bases, in that order; junction bases with no gene match: 11. CDR3 in DNA: TGTGCCAGCAGCCCTAGCGGAGGGCTAGGGGAGACCCAGTACTTC. Translated: CASSPSGGLGETQYF. The whole variable domain, remainder taken from reference TRBV11-3 and TRBJ2-5, is EAGVVQSPRYKIIEKKQPVAFWCNPISGHNTLYWYLQNLGQGPELLIRYENEEAVDDSQLPKDRFSAERLKGVDSTLKIQPAELGDSAVYLCASSPSGGLGETQYFGPGTRLLVL.

V and J are TRBV27 and TRBJ2-1, with a tentative D call TRBD1 (6 bases). The CDR3 is 12 residues long. The ends were cut back, 6 bases at V and 8 bases at J, with 11 bases in the middle. CDR1 and CDR2 from the germline V gene are MNHEY and SMNVEV (reference sequence). In nucleotides, the CDR3 is TGTGCCAGCAGACGTACAGGGTATGAGCAGTTCTTC. This translates into CASRRTGYEQFF.

The chain carries TRBV5-1 and TRBJ2-7; 7 bases are a match to TRBD2. Germline V gene sequence: CDR1 SGHRS, CDR2 YFSETQ. After removal of 2 bases from V and 4 bases from J, the junction contained 9 bases not matched to a gene. CDR3 length: 15 amino acids. Written as DNA, the CDR3 is TGCGCCAGCAGCTTAGCGGGGCTCACTTCTTACGAGCAGTACTTC. This encodes CASSLAGLTSYEQYF.

This chain connects TRBV18 to TRBJ2-3, with TRBD2 matching 10 bases. The CDR3 spans 19 residues. Germline V gene lookup returns CDR1 KGHSH and CDR2 LQKENI. V lost 1 base, J lost 0 bases, and 10 bases stayed unmatched. CDR3 nucleotides: TGTGCCAGCTCACCACGGGATCTAGCGGGGGCCTTTAGCACAGATACGCAGTATTTT. It translates to CASSPRDLAGAFSTDTQYF.

V is TRBV11-3 and J is TRBJ2-1; 9 positions agree with TRBD2. The length of the CDR3 is 14 residues. The V gene end was trimmed by 3 bases and the J gene end by 9 bases; junction bases not matched to a gene: 6. Germline assignment: CDR1 SGHNT and CDR2 YENEEA. The CDR3 DNA reads as TGTGCCAGCAGCTTTGGCGGGGGGGACGGTGAGCAGTTCTTC. Its translation: CASSFGGGDGEQFF. The variable domain in full, completed from reference TRBV11-3 and TRBJ2-1, reads EAGVVQSPRYKIIEKKQPVAFWCNPISGHNTLYWYLQNLGQGPELLIRYENEEAVDDSQLPKDRFSAERLKGVDSTLKIQPAELGDSAVYLCASSFGGGDGEQFFGPGTRLTVL.

The chain carries TRBV7-2 and TRBJ1-5; perhaps TRBD1 as D (6 bases). V lost 5 bases to trimming and J lost 0 bases, with 14 bases between them. CDR1 and CDR2 (germline): SGHTA, FQGNSA. There are 16 residues in the CDR3. CDR3 coding DNA: TGTGCCAGCAGCCGCGGACAGCCCAATAGCAATCAGCCCCAGCATTTT. This gives the protein CASSRGQPNSNQPQHF.

This chain connects TRBV5-5 to TRBJ1-1; D might be TRBD1 (6 bases). The V end lost 4 bases, the J end lost 0 bases, and 10 bases lay between the germline ends. The CDR3 is made up of 14 amino acids. Germline assignment: CDR1 SGHKS and CDR2 YYEKEE (reference sequence). CDR3 region: CASSPDSLNTEAFF. CDR3 DNA: TGTGCCAGCAGCCCGGACAGCCTGAACACTGAAGCTTTCTTT.

J is TRBJ2-7 and V is TRBV2; D is undetermined. The CDR3 spans 15 residues. Germline V gene sequence: CDR1 SNHLY, CDR2 FYNNEI. The ends were cut back, 3 bases at V and 0 bases at J, with 12 bases in the middle. The CDR3 sequence is CASSDEAAGSYEQYF. CDR3 in DNA: TGTGCCAGCAGTGATGAGGCCGCCGGCTCCTACGAGCAGTACTTC.

The rearrangement joins TRBV30 to TRBJ2-1, with TRBD2 matching over 8 bases. Trimming took 3 bases from V and 7 from J; bases not matched to a gene: 8. Germline V lookup: CDR1 GTSNPN, CDR2 SVGIG (reference sequence). The CDR3 has 14 residues. This CDR3 reads CAWSRGGPWNEQFF. As DNA, the CDR3 is TGTGCCTGGAGCCGGGGGGGGCCTTGGAATGAGCAGTTCTTC.

This clone was observed once. The chain links TRBV6-4 to TRBJ2-6; unclear D gene. The CDR3 consists of 15 residues. Germline V gene lookup returns CDR1 MRHNA and CDR2 SNTAGT. Trimming took off 3 bases at V and 0 bases at J, with 6 bases between the two ends. The CDR3 DNA follows: TGTGCCAGCAGTGAAGACAACTCTGGGGCCAACGTCCTGACTTTC. It translates to CASSEDNSGANVLTF.

V and J are TRBV7-8 and TRBJ1-6; possibly TRBD1 for D (5 bases). V was shortened by 5 bases and J by 0 bases, with 8 bases between the two germline ends. Germline CDR1 is SGHVS and CDR2 is FQNEAQ. CDR3 length: 15 residues. The CDR3, as DNA: TGTGCCAGCAGCACAGACAGCTCCTATAATTCACCCCTCCACTTT. Residues: CASSTDSSYNSPLHF.

This chain joins TRBV12-2 and TRBJ2-7; TRBD1, as called in the table, went unchecked against the DNA. TRBV12-2 is marked as a pseudogene. This CDR3 is built from 15 residues. The CDR3 here is CASRLDSQGPYEQYF. CDR3 coding DNA: TGTGCAAGTCGCTTAGATTCCCAGGGCCCCTACGAGCAGTACTTC.

The CDR3 loop is CASSSTGWVSQETQYF. The CDR3 DNA is TGTGCCAGCAGCTCGACAGGTTGGGTTAGCCAAGAGACCCAGTACTTC. The rearrangement links TRBV5-6 to TRBJ2-5, with TRBD1 as a possible D gene (6 bases). The germline V gene has CDR1 SGHDT and CDR2 YYEEEE. Trimming shortened V by 3 bases and J by 1 base, and 16 bases separated the two germline ends. The CDR3 spans 16 residues.

This clone has a single count. V usage is TRBV4-2 and J usage is TRBJ1-3; possible D gene TRBD1, 6 bases. This CDR3 has 19 amino acids. Germline V gene lookup returns CDR1 LGHNA and CDR2 YNFKEQ. Trimming took 0 bases from V and 0 from J, leaving 18 bases between them. Here the CDR3 DNA reads TGTGCCAGCAGCCAAGATCTTGGGGGCGCAGGATCCTCTGGAAACACCATATATTTT. This gives the protein CASSQDLGGAGSSGNTIYF.

The chain uses TRBV25-1 and TRBJ2-3; 8 bases agree with TRBD1. There are 17 residues in the CDR3. Germline V CDR1 and CDR2: MGHDK, SYGVNS. The J segment lost 0 bases and the V segment lost 4 bases, leaving 9 bases of the junction unmatched. The CDR3 bases are TGTGCCAGCAGTGCCAGACAGGGGACCTCTAGCACAGATACGCAGTATTTT. This codes for CASSARQGTSSTDTQYF.

The J gene is TRBJ2-5, the V gene TRBV11-2; 12 bases fit TRBD1. Germline values: CDR1 SGHAT, CDR2 FQNNGV. This CDR3 contains 15 residues. J lost 4 bases, V lost 4 bases, and 4 bases had no gene match. CDR3 region: CASSWDRGLVETQYF. CDR3 in DNA: TGTGCCAGCAGCTGGGACAGGGGGCTCGTAGAGACCCAGTACTTC.

Only one count was recorded for this clone. The chain combines TRBV27 with TRBJ2-3; 14 nucleotides agree with TRBD2. This CDR3 comprises 18 residues. Germline V CDR1 and CDR2: MNHEY, SMNVEV (reference sequence). V lost 2 bases to trimming and J lost 5 bases; unmatched junction nucleotides: 9. The CDR3, as DNA: TGTGCCAGCAGTTTAAGGCCCGGGACTAGCGGGGGAGTAGATACGCAGTATTTT. Protein: CASSLRPGTSGGVDTQYF.

The chain joins TRBV23-1 to TRBJ2-7; 7 positions agree with TRBD1. TRBV23-1 is classed as an ORF, of uncertain function. The CDR3 spans 15 residues. Losses at the gene ends were 7 bases for V and 0 bases for J; bases not matched to a gene: 9. The CDR3 region is CASTSGTESSYEQYF. Written as DNA, the CDR3 is TGCGCCAGCACCTCCGGGACAGAGAGCTCCTACGAGCAGTACTTC.